This T cell receptor (beta chain) was recorded in a study of vaccination and CD4 T cells after COVID-19. Study-wide context: Control cultures were supplied with a CEFX pool, an HIV-1 Nef pool, or no peptide at all.

This CDR3 is built from 15 residues. V was cut by 4 bases and J by 4 bases, with 13 bases left in between. Germline V gene lookup returns CDR1 SEHNR and CDR2 FQNEAQ (reference sequence). The sample's treatment: roughly 10-day PBMC culture with coronavirus spike peptide pools or control peptides (ViraFEST assay). Upon completion of about nine days of culture, CD4+ T cells were isolated via negative selection. Sequencing of the DNA from cultured CD4+ T cells was carried out with the Oncomine TCR Beta short-read assay. TCRdb passed the PCR reads through MiXCR, listing each CDR3 protein once. The sample gives 15,000 to 25,000 distinct CDR3 sequences, around two fifths of which show up once; about 14% is in the top ten. This clonotype was recorded a few times. Antigen specificity is unknown.

The sequence came from a human donor with COVID-19. This chain links TRBV7-9 with TRBJ1-4; TRBD1 might be the D (5 bases). Sequencing was done on a sample of cultured CD4+ T cells from blood. As DNA, the CDR3 is TGTGCCAGCAGCTCGACGGGACGGAGTAATGAAAAACTGTTTTTT. Translating it yields CASSSTGRSNEKLFF.